This T cell receptor beta chain comes out of a study of beta chain features in type 1 diabetes. The isolated RNA, all of it, was reverse transcribed, so expressed TCRB transcripts were what got sequenced. Measured with immunoSEQ multiplex PCR; TCRdb has only the in-frame clones, and not every one. The sample has under 300,000 clones; about 8.5% are singletons. This clone showed up just a few times. The germline V gene has CDR1 SGHRS and CDR2 YFSETQ. The CDR3 has 14 amino acids. V was clipped by 2 bases and J by 6 bases; unmatched bases: 4. The receptor's source is a woman between 18 and 30 years old in good health. The sequencing sample was made of central memory CD4+ T cells from blood. V is TRBV5-1 and J is TRBJ1-2, with 10 bases lining up with TRBD1. CDR3 sequence reads: CASSFLGTGDGYTF. The CDR3 bases are TGCGCCAGCAGCTTTCTCGGGACAGGGGATGGCTACACCTTC.